Listed here are 10 T cell receptor beta chains from one sample, sequenced in a study of CD8 T cells in ankylosing spondylitis. MiXCR, run by TCRdb on the 5' RACE reads, gives a single entry per CDR3 protein. The sample includes 470,000 or so distinct CDR3 sequences, 20% to 30% of them seen just once. These receptors have no known antigen. The study's findings and limits: A motif in TCR beta, a set of about eight highly homologous variants, appeared characteristic of ankylosing spondylitis blood.

Source material: blood, either unsorted or a sorted T cell fraction (not recorded which). Receptors were obtained from a male donor with ankylosing spondylitis.

This chain connects TRBV3-1 to TRBJ2-6; no firm D call. Germline V gene data show CDR1 as LGHDT and CDR2 as YNNKEL (reference sequence). Between the trimmed V and J ends, which lost 5 bases and 3 bases, there was a span of 2 bases. The length of the CDR3 is 12 residues. CDR3 residues: CASSYGANVLTF. CDR3 DNA sequence: TGTGCCAGCAGCTATGGGGCCAACGTCCTGACTTTC. The complete variable domain, with remaining parts taken from reference TRBV3-1 and TRBJ2-6, reads DTAVSQTPKYLVTQMGNDKSIKCEQNLGHDTMYWYKQDSKKFLKIMFSYNNKELIINETVPNRFSPKSPDKAHLNLHINSLELGDSAVYFCASSYGANVLTFGAGSRLTVL.

The chain combines TRBV24-1 with TRBJ2-3; 7 nucleotides match TRBD1. Germline-derived CDR1 and CDR2 are KGHDR and SFDVKD. The trim removed 12 bases at V and 4 bases at J, leaving 12 bases unmatched. The length of the CDR3 is 14 residues. In DNA, the CDR3 is TGTGCCGTTGGGGGTACAGGGGTTCCAGATACGCAGTATTTT. Protein sequence: CAVGGTGVPDTQYF.

The chain has TRBV20-1 and TRBJ2-1; weak D call: TRBD2 (6 bases). V was pared by 3 bases and J by 9 bases, with 18 bases between. Germline values: CDR1 DFQATT, CDR2 SNEGSKA (reference sequence). The CDR3 contains 14 residues. The CDR3 coding sequence is TGCAGTGCTAGGACAGACCCGGGGGTGGGTGAGCAGTTCTTC. It codes for CSARTDPGVGEQFF.

The chain carries TRBV27 and TRBJ2-3, with TRBD1 matching 8 bases. There are 17 residues in the CDR3. V gave up 5 bases and J gave up 2 bases; unmatched junction bases: 12. The V gene's germline CDR1 is MNHEY and CDR2 SMNVEV (reference sequence). CDR3 in amino acids: CASSQTRPTGDTDTQYF. In DNA, the CDR3 is TGTGCCAGCAGTCAAACCCGCCCGACAGGGGACACAGATACGCAGTATTTT.

Details on this clonotype: A junction end diverges from the germline sequence, so it may reflect a read error. The chain combines TRBV7-8 with TRBJ1-5; the D gene is possibly TRBD1 (5 bases). In germline, CDR1 is SGHVS, CDR2 FQNEAQ. The CDR3 sequence is 16 residues long. CDR3 amino acids: CDSSLGGGNSNQPQHF. Here the CDR3 DNA reads TGTGACAGCAGCTTAGGTGGGGGGAATAGCAATCAGCCCCAGCATTTT.

CDR3 sequence reads: CASSSTYLAGLETQYF. In DNA, the CDR3 is TGTGCCAGCAGCTCCACTTATCTAGCGGGACTTGAGACCCAGTACTTC. The chain joins TRBV7-2 to TRBJ2-5, with 9 bases matching TRBD2. This CDR3 region has 16 residues. The junction had 11 bases not matched to a gene; V was cut back by 4 bases and J by 5 bases. Germline lookup yields CDR1 SGHTA and CDR2 FQGNSA.

The table lists this clonotype with a few counts. The rearrangement joins TRBV10-3 to TRBJ1-3, with 8 bases lining up with TRBD1. Trimming cost V 8 bases and J 0 bases; bases outside gene matches: 6. Germline V gene data show CDR1 as ENHRY and CDR2 as SYGVKD. This CDR3 region has 15 residues. The CDR3 loop is CAIGDRGLSGNTIYF. CDR3 coding DNA: TGTGCCATCGGAGACAGGGGTCTCTCTGGAAACACCATATATTTT.

The rearrangement joins TRBV12-3 or TRBV12-4 to TRBJ2-1; TRBD2 matches at 8 bases. The CDR3 sequence is 16 residues long. The junction had 13 bases not matched to a gene; V was cut back by 6 bases and J by 6 bases. The CDR3 reads CASSPVGSGMGNEQFF. The CDR3 DNA is TGTGCCAGCAGCCCGGTGGGTAGCGGGATGGGCAATGAGCAGTTCTTC.

This clonotype was detected a few times. V is TRBV6-1 and J is TRBJ1-2; D unresolved. CDR3 length: 12 amino acids. Germline V gene sequence: CDR1 MNHNS, CDR2 SASEGT. The V gene lost 8 bases and the J gene lost 4 bases, with 11 bases spanning the gap. Here the CDR3 DNA reads TGTGCCAGCCGGGAGCTCATCTATGGCTACACCTTC. Protein: CASRELIYGYTF.

J is TRBJ1-6 and V is TRBV7-2; no clear D gene. The CDR3 has 15 residues. V lost 6 bases and J 7 bases, leaving 16 bases between the germline ends. Germline V gives CDR1 SGHTA, CDR2 FQGNSA. The CDR3 nucleotides read TGTGCCAGCAGGCCTACCGGGTCGACGAATTCACCCCTCCACTTT. Its protein is CASRPTGSTNSPLHF. The full variable domain, completed using reference TRBV7-2 and TRBJ1-6, is GAGVSQSPSNKVTEKGKDVELRCDPISGHTALYWYRQSLGQGLEFLIYFQGNSAPDKSGLPSDRFSAERTGGSVSTLTIQRTQQEDSAVYLCASRPTGSTNSPLHFGNGTRLTVT.